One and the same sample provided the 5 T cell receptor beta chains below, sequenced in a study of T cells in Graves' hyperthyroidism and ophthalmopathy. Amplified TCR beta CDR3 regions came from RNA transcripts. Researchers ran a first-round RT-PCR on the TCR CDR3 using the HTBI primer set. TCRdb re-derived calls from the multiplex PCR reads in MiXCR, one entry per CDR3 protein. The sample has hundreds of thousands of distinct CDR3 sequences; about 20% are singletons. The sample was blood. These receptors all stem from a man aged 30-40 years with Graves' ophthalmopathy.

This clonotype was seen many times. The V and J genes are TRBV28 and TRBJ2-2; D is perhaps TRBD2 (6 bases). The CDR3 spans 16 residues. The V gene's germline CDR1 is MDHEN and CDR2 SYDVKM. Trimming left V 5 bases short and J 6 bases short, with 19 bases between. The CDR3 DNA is TGTGCCAGCAGTCCCATTGGGACTCTGAGTCCCGGGGAGCTGTTTTTT. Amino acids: CASSPIGTLSPGELFF.

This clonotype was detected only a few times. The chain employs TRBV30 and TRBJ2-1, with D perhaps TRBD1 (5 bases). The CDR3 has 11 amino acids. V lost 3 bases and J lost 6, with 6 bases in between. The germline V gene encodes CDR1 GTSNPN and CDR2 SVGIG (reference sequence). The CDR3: CAWSRVNEQFF. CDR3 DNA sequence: TGTGCCTGGAGCAGGGTCAATGAGCAGTTCTTC.

The CDR3 reads CASSLGQTGGGYTF. DNA of the CDR3: TGTGCCAGCAGCTTAGGACAGACAGGGGGTGGCTACACCTTC. The chain uses TRBV7-9 and TRBJ1-2; TRBD1 agrees at 9 bases. Germline CDR1 SEHNR, CDR2 FQNEAQ (reference sequence). Trimming took 1 base from V and 7 from J; bases not matched to a gene: 4. The CDR3 length is 14 residues.

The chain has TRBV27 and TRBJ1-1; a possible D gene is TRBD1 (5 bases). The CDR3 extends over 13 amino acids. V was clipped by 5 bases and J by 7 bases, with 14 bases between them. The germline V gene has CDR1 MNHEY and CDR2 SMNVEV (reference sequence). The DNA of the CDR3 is TGTGCCAGCAGTATAATTCAGGGTGGTGAAGCTTTCTTT. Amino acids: CASSIIQGGEAFF.

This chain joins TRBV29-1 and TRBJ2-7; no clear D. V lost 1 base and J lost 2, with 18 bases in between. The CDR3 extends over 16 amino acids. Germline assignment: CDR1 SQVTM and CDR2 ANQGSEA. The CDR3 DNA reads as TGCAGCGTTGAAGGGGTCGGGCGCCACGCGACCTACGAGCAGTACTTC. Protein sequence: CSVEGVGRHATYEQYF.